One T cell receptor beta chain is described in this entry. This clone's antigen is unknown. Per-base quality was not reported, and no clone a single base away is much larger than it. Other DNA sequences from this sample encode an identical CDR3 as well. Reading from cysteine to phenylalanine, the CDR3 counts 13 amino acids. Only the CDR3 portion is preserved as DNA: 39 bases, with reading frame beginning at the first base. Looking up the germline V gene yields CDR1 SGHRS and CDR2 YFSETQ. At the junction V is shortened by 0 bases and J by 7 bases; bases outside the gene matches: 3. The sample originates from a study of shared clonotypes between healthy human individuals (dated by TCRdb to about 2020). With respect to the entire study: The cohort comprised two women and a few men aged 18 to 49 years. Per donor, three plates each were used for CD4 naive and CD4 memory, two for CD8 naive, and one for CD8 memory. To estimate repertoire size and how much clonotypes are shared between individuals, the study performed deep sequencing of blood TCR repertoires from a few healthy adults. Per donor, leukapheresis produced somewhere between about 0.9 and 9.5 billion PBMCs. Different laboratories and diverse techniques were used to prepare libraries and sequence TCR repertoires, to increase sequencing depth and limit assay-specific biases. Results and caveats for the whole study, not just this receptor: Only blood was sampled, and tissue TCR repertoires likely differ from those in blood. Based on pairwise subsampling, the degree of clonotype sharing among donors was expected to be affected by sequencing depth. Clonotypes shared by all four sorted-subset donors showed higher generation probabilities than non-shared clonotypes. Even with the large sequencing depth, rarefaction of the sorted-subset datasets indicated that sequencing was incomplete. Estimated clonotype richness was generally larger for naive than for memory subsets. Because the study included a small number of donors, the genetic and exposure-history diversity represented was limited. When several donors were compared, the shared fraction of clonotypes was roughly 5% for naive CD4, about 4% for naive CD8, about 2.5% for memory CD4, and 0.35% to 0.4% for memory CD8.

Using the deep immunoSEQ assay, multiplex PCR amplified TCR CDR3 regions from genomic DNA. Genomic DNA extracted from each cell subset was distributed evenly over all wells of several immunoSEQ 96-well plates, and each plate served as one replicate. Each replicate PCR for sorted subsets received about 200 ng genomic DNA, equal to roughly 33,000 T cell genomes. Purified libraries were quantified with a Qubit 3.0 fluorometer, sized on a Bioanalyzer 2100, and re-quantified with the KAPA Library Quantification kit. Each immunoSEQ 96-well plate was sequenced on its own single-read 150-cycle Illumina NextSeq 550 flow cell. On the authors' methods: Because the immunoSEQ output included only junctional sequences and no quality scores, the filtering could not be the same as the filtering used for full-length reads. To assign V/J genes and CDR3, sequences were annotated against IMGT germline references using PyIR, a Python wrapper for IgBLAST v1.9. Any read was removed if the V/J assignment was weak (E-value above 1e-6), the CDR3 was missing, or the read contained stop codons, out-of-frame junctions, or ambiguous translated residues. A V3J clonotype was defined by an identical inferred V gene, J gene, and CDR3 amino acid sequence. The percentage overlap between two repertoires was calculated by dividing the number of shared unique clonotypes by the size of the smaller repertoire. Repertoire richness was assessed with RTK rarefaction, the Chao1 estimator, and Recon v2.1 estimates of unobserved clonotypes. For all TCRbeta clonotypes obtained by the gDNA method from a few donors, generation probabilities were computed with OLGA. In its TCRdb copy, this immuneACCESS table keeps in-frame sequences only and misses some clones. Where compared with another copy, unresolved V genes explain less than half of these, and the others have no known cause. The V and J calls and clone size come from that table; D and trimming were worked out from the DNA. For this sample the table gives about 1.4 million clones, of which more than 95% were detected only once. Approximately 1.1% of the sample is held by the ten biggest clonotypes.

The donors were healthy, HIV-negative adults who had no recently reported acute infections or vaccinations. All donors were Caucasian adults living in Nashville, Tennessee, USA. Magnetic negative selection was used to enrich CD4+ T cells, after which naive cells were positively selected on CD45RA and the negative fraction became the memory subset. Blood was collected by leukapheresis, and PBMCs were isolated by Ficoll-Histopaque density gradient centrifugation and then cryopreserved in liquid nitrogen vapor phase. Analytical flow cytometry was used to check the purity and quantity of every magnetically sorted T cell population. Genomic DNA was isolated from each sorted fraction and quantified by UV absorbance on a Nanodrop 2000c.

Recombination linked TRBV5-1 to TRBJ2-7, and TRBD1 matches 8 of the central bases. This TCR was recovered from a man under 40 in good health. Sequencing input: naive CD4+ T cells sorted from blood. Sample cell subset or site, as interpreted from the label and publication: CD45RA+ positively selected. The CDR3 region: CASSLEGQAEQYF. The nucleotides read TGCGCCAGCAGCTTGGAGGGACAGGCTGAGCAGTACTTC.